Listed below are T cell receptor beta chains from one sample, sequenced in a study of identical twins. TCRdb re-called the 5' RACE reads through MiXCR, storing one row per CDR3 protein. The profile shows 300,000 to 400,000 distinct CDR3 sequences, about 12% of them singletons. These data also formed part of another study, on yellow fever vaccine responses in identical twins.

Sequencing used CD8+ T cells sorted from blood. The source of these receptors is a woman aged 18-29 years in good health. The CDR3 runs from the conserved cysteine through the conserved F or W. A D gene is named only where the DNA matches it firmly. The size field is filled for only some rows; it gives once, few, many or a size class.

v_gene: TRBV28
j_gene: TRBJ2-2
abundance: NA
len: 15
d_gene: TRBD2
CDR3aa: CASRLGTTNTGELFF
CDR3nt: TGTGCCAGCAGACTCGGGACTACGAACACCGGGGAGCTGTTTTTT

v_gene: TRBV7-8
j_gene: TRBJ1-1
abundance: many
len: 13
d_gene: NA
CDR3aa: CASSSGGATEAFF
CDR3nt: TGTGCCAGCAGCTCTGGGGGGGCCACTGAAGCTTTCTTT

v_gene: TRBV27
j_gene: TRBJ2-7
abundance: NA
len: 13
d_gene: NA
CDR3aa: CASSLSSSLGQYF
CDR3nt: TGTGCCAGCAGTTTATCATCCAGTTTAGGGCAGTACTTC

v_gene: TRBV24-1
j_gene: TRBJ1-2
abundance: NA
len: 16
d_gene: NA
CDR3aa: CATSDSSVSANYGYTF
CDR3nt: TGTGCCACCAGTGATTCTTCAGTGTCAGCTAACTATGGCTACACCTTC

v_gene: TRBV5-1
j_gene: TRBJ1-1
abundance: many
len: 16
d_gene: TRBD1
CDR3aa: CASSAGTGGWDTEAFF
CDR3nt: TGCGCCAGCAGCGCCGGGACAGGGGGCTGGGACACTGAAGCTTTCTTT

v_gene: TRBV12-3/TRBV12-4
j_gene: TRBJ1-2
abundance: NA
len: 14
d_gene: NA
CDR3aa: CASTLGGSGYGYTF
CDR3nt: TGTGCCAGCACCCTTGGGGGGAGCGGGTATGGCTACACCTTC

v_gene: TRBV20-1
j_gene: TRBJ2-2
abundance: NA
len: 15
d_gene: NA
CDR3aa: CSARDREGNTGELFF
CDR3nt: TGCAGTGCTAGAGATCGTGAGGGGAACACCGGGGAGCTGTTTTTT

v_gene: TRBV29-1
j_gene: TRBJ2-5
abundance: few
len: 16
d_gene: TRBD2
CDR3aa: CSVAPVTSGGSETQYF
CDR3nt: TGCAGCGTTGCGCCCGTGACTAGCGGGGGGTCGGAGACCCAGTACTTC

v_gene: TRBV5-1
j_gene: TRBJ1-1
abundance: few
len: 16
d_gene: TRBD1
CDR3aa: CASSWAPGTGDTEAFF
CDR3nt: TGCGCCAGCAGCTGGGCCCCCGGGACAGGAGACACTGAAGCTTTCTTT

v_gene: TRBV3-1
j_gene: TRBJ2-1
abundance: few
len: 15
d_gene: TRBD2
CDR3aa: CASSLTLSGTDEQFF
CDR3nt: TGTGCCAGCAGCCTCACCCTTAGCGGGACGGATGAGCAGTTCTTC

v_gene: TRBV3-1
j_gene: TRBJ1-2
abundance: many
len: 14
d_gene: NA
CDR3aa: CASSQDGPNYGYTF
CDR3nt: TGTGCCAGCAGCCAAGACGGGCCGAACTATGGCTACACCTTC

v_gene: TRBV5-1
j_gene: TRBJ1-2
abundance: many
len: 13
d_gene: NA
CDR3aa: CASSLETDYGYTF
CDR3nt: TGCGCCAGCAGCTTGGAAACAGACTATGGCTACACCTTC

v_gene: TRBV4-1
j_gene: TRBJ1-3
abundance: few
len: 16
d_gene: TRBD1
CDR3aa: CASSGRTGLSGNTIYF
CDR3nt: TGCGCCAGCAGCGGACGGACAGGCCTCTCTGGAAACACCATATATTTT

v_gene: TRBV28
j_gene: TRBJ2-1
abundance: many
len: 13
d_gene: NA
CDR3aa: CASSFDRYNEQFF
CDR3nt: TGTGCCAGCAGTTTCGACAGGTACAATGAGCAGTTCTTC

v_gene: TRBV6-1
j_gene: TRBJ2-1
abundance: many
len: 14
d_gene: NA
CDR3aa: CASSESGSYNEQFF
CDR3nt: TGTGCCAGCAGTGAATCGGGGTCCTACAATGAGCAGTTCTTC

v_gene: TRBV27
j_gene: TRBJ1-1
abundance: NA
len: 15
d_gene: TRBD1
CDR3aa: CASSSQTGWNTEAFF
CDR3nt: TGTGCCAGCAGTTCGCAGACAGGGTGGAACACTGAAGCTTTCTTT

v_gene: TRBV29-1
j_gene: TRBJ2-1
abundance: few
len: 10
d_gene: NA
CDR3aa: CSADDGEQFF
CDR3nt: TGCAGCGCGGATGATGGGGAGCAGTTCTTC

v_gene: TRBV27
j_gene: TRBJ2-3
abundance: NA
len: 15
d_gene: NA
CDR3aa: CASSLLRTSTDTQYF
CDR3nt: TGTGCCAGCAGTTTACTCAGGACAAGCACAGATACGCAGTATTTT

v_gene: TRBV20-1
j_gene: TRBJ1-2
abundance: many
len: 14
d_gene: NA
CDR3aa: CSARDFWQSYGYTF
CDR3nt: TGCAGTGCTAGAGATTTCTGGCAGTCTTATGGCTACACCTTC

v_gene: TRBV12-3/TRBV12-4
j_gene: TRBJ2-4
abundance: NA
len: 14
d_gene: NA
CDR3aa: CASSSGRSKNIQYF
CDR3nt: TGTGCCAGCAGTTCAGGGAGATCCAAAAACATTCAGTACTTC

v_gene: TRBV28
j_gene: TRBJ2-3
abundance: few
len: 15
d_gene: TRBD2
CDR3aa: CASSFATSGTDTQYF
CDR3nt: TGTGCCAGCAGTTTTGCTACTAGCGGCACAGATACGCAGTATTTT

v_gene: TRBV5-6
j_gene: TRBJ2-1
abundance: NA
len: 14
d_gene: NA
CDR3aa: CASSLEASIDEQFF
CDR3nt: TGTGCCAGCAGCTTGGAGGCTAGCATCGATGAGCAGTTCTTC

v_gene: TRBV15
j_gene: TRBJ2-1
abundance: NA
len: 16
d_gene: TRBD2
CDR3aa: CATSDGTSGPYNEQFF
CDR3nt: TGTGCCACCAGCGATGGGACTAGCGGGCCCTACAATGAGCAGTTCTTC

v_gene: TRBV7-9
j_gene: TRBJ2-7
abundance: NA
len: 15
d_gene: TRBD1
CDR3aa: CASSPKTGTGYEQYF
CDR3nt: TGTGCCAGCAGCCCCAAGACAGGGACAGGTTACGAGCAGTACTTC

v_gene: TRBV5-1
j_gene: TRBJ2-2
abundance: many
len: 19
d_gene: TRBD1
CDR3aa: CASSFETPRAGGFTGELFF
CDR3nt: TGCGCCAGCAGCTTCGAAACACCTAGGGCAGGGGGCTTCACCGGGGAGCTGTTTTTT

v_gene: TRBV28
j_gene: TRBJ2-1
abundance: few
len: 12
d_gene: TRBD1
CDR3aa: CATDRDYNEQFF
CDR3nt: TGTGCCACCGACAGGGACTACAATGAGCAGTTCTTC

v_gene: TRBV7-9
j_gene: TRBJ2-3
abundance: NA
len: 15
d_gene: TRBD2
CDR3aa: CASRGLAGVADTQYF
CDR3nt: TGTGCCAGCAGGGGACTAGCGGGAGTCGCAGATACGCAGTATTTT

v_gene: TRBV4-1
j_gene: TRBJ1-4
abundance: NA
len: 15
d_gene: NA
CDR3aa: CASSQEGEGNEKLFF
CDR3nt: TGCGCCAGCAGCCAAGAGGGGGAGGGGAATGAAAAACTGTTTTTT

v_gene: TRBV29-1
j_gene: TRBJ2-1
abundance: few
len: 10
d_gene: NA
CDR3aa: CSVQGNEQFF
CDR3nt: TGCAGCGTTCAGGGCAATGAGCAGTTCTTC

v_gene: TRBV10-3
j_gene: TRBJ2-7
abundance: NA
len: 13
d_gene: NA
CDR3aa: CAIRRDGSYEQYF
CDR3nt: TGTGCCATCAGACGGGACGGCTCCTACGAGCAGTACTTC

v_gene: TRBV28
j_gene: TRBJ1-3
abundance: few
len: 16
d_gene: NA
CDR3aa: CASSPHAVKAGNTIYF
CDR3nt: TGTGCCAGCAGCCCTCACGCGGTTAAGGCTGGAAACACCATATATTTT

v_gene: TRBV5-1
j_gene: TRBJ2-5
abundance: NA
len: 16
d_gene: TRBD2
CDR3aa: CASSLGLAGEQETQYF
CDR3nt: TGCGCCAGCAGCTTGGGACTAGCGGGGGAGCAAGAGACCCAGTACTTC

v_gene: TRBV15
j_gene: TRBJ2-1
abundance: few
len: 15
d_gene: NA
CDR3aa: CATSRDRAPLGEQFF
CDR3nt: TGTGCCACCAGCAGAGATAGGGCCCCTTTAGGTGAGCAGTTCTTC

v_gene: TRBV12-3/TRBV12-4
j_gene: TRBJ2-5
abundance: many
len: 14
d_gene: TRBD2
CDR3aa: CASSFCCGGETQYF
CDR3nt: TGTGCCAGCAGTTTCTGCTGCGGGGGTGAGACCCAGTACTTC

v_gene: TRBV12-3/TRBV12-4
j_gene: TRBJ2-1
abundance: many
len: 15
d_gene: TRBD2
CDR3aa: CASSLLLAGVHEQFF
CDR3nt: TGTGCCAGCAGTCTCCTACTAGCGGGAGTGCATGAGCAGTTCTTC

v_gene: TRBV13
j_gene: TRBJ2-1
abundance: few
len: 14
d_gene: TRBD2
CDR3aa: CASSQTSGRYEQFF
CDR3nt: TGTGCCAGCAGCCAAACTAGCGGGAGGTATGAGCAGTTCTTC

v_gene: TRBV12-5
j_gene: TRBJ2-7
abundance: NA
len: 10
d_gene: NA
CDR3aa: CASGTNPPYF
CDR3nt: TGTGCTAGTGGTACCAACCCCCCGTACTTC

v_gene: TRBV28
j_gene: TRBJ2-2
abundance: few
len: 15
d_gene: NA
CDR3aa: CASSPPTGNTGELFF
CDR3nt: TGTGCCAGCAGTCCCCCCACAGGGAACACCGGGGAGCTGTTTTTT

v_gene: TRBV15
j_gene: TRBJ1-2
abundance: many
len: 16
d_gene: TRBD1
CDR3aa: CATSRDRGQGNYGYTF
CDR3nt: TGTGCCACCAGCAGAGACAGGGGGCAGGGTAACTATGGCTACACCTTC

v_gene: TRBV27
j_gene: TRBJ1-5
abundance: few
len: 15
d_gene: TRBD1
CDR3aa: CASSPTGGEGQPQHF
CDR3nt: TGTGCCAGCAGTCCGACAGGGGGCGAGGGTCAGCCCCAGCATTTT

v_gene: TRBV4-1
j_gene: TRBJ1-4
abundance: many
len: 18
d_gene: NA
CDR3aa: CASSQEERLGRGDEKLFF
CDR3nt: TGCGCCAGCAGCCAAGAAGAGAGGTTGGGGCGAGGGGATGAAAAACTGTTTTTT

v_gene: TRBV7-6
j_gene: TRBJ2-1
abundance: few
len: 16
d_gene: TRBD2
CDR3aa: CASSLDGGAGYNEQFF
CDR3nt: TGTGCCAGCAGCTTAGACGGGGGGGCAGGGTACAATGAGCAGTTCTTC

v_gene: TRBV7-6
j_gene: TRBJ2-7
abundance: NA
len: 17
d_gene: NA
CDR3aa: CASSLRLAGPFGYEQYF
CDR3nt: TGTGCCAGCAGCTTGCGGCTAGCAGGGCCCTTTGGGTACGAGCAGTACTTC

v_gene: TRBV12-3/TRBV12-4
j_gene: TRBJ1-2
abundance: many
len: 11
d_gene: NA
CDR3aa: CAVRVGEGYTF
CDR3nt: TGTGCCGTCCGGGTGGGAGAAGGCTACACCTTC

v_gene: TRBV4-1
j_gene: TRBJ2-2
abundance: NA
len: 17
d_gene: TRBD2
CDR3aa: CASSQEVAGDLTGELFF
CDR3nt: TGCGCCAGCAGCCAGGAGGTAGCGGGGGATTTGACCGGGGAGCTGTTTTTT